The subject of this entry is one T cell receptor beta chain. Its specificity is not known. This entry comes from a study of T cell therapy after organ transplantation. Study-wide findings and caveats: Reconstitution after therapy seemingly combined transferred and product-undetected endogenous clonotypes. Pretherapy CD8 clonality inversely correlated with its fold change after therapy.

Generated by immunoSEQ multiplex PCR, the TCRdb table keeps only in-frame clones and is missing some. The profile shows 44,000 or so clones, about 94% of them singletons. The CDR3 length is 16 residues. After removal of 0 bases from V and 5 bases from J, the junction contained 7 bases not matched to a gene. Germline lookup yields CDR1 MGHRA and CDR2 YSYEKL. The chain joins TRBV4-1 to TRBJ1-1; 9 bases align to TRBD1. Material: CD8+ T cells from blood, obtained before autologous CMV-specific T cell therapy. This TCR came from a human patient who had received a solid organ transplant and had CMV disease. For the CDR3, the DNA is TGCGCCAGCAGCCAAGATCCCGGGACAGGGAGAACTGAAGCTTTCTTT. This codes for CASSQDPGTGRTEAFF.